This passage covers 25 T cell receptor beta chains from one sample sequenced in a study of blood T cell repertoires in COVID-19. Assay: immunoSEQ multiplex PCR; the TCRdb copy retains only in-frame clones and omits some. The sample holds about 440,000 clones, 70% to 90% seen once. Sample: PBMCs or T cells enriched from blood (not recorded which). The receptors derive from a woman between 18 and 30 years old with acute COVID-19.

The chain employs TRBV27 and TRBJ1-1; D is perhaps TRBD1 (5 bases). Germline CDR1 and CDR2: MNHEY and SMNVEV (reference sequence). The CDR3 has 13 residues. V was cut by 8 bases and J by 6 bases, with 16 bases left in between. This chain's CDR3 is CASHRGYHSEAFF. The CDR3, as DNA: TGTGCCAGCCACCGGGGGTACCACTCTGAAGCTTTCTTT.

This clone was observed a single time. The chain recombines TRBV5-4 with TRBJ2-2; 10 bases match TRBD2. Trimming at V came to 6 bases and at J to 1 base, leaving 6 bases not matched to a gene. The germline CDR1 and CDR2 sequences are SGHNT and YYREEE (reference sequence). CDR3 length: 16 amino acids. CDR3 nucleotide sequence: TGTGCCAGCAACATGTTAGCGGGGGGGAACACCGGGGAGCTGTTTTTT. Translating it yields CASNMLAGGNTGELFF.

J is TRBJ2-6 and V is TRBV7-9; no clear D gene. The germline V gene encodes CDR1 SEHNR and CDR2 FQNEAQ (reference sequence). The CDR3 runs to 16 residues. The V end lost 0 bases, the J end lost 0 bases, and 6 bases lay between the germline ends. The CDR3 spells CASSLALDSGANVLTF. For the CDR3, the DNA is TGTGCCAGCAGCTTAGCTTTAGACTCTGGGGCCAACGTCCTGACTTTC. Complete variable domain (other parts from reference TRBV7-9 and TRBJ2-6): DTGVSQNPRHKITKRGQNVTFRCDPISEHNRLYWYRQTLGQGPEFLTYFQNEAQLEKSRLLSDRFSAERPKGSFSTLEIQRTEQGDSAMYLCASSLALDSGANVLTFGAGSRLTVL.

The J gene is TRBJ2-3, the V gene TRBV5-1; D not resolved. Germline V gives CDR1 SGHRS, CDR2 YFSETQ. V shed 2 bases and J shed 1 base, with 8 bases lying between them. CDR3 length: 14 amino acids. This CDR3 is CASSFKPGTDTQYF. CDR3 sequence (DNA): TGCGCCAGCAGCTTTAAGCCGGGCACAGATACGCAGTATTTT.

The chain has TRBV3-1 (or the pseudogene TRBV3-2) and TRBJ1-2; no clear D. The ends were cut back, 6 bases at V and 3 bases at J, with 14 bases in the middle. This CDR3 is built from 14 residues. In germline, CDR1 is LGHDT, CDR2 YNNKEL (reference sequence). The CDR3 bases are TGTGCCAGCAGACCCCGGGGAGGGCACTATGGCTACACCTTC. This translates into CASRPRGGHYGYTF.

In this sample, this clone turned up once. J is TRBJ2-4 and V is TRBV7-2, with TRBD1 identical over 10 bases. This CDR3 contains 16 residues. Trimming took 6 bases from V and 3 from J; bases not matched to a gene: 8. Germline V CDR1 and CDR2: SGHTA, FQGNSA. The CDR3 coding sequence is TGTGCCAGCAGTTCCGGGACAGGGGAAGTCAAAAACATTCAGTACTTC. It codes for CASSSGTGEVKNIQYF.

The chain employs TRBV4-2 and TRBJ2-7; 10 bases fit TRBD2. V was pared by 1 base and J by 1 base, with 7 bases of the junction left unmatched. Germline CDR1 and CDR2: LGHNA and YNFKEQ. The CDR3 has 17 amino acids. The chain's CDR3 is CASSQGTSGTSSYEQYF. DNA of the CDR3: TGTGCCAGCAGCCAAGGGACTAGCGGTACCTCTTCCTACGAGCAGTACTTC.

This clone was recorded once. The chain employs TRBV6-4 and TRBJ2-3; D gene unclear. V lost 6 bases and J 4 bases, leaving 14 bases between the germline ends. Looked up from germline, CDR1 is MRHNA and CDR2 is SNTAGT. The CDR3 totals 14 residues. For the CDR3, the DNA is TGTGCCAGCAGCCAGTATTTCCCCCCAGATACGCAGTATTTT. It yields the protein CASSQYFPPDTQYF.

This clone was counted once. The chain carries TRBV9 and TRBJ1-3, with 7 bases that match TRBD1. The CDR3 runs to 17 residues. J lost 1 base, V lost 4 bases, and 11 bases had no gene match. CDR1 SGDLS and CDR2 YYNGEE come from the germline V gene. In nucleotides, the CDR3 is TGTGCCAGCAGCCCCGCCCGGGGGACAGCTTCTGGAAACACCATATATTTT. This gives the protein CASSPARGTASGNTIYF.

The sample holds one count of this clone. The chain links TRBV7-9 to TRBJ2-3, with TRBD1 matching over 7 bases. Germline V gives CDR1 SEHNR, CDR2 FQNEAQ (reference sequence). The trim removed 1 base at V and 4 bases at J, leaving 5 bases unmatched. CDR3 length equals 15 residues. Written as DNA, the CDR3 is TGTGCCAGCAGCTTAGAAAGGGGGCGGGCAGATACGCAGTATTTT. It specifies CASSLERGRADTQYF. The complete variable domain, with remaining parts taken from reference TRBV7-9 and TRBJ2-3, reads DTGVSQNPRHKITKRGQNVTFRCDPISEHNRLYWYRQTLGQGPEFLTYFQNEAQLEKSRLLSDRFSAERPKGSFSTLEIQRTEQGDSAMYLCASSLERGRADTQYFGPGTRLTVL.

The CDR3 loop reads CASSQTWDRSYEQYF. The CDR3 coding sequence is TGCGCCAGCAGCCAAACTTGGGACAGGAGTTACGAGCAGTACTTC. This chain joins TRBV4-3 and TRBJ2-7; 8 nucleotides agree with TRBD1. The germline V gene has CDR1 LGHNA and CDR2 YSLEER. V lost 2 bases to trimming and J lost 4 bases; unmatched junction nucleotides: 7. This CDR3 has 15 amino acids.

V usage is TRBV7-6 and J usage is TRBJ1-5; 8 bases map to TRBD1. CDR1 is SGHVS and CDR2 is FNYEAQ in the germline V gene. The CDR3 contains 14 residues. With 4 bases clipped from V and 2 bases from J, the junction kept 1 base outside the gene matches. The CDR3 loop is CASSSGQGNQPQHF. The CDR3 DNA follows: TGTGCCAGCAGCTCGGGACAGGGCAATCAGCCCCAGCATTTT.

The V and J genes are TRBV19 and TRBJ2-7, with D possibly TRBD2 on 5 matching bases. Trimming cost V 4 bases and J 4 bases, with 11 bases left between them. Germline-derived CDR1 and CDR2 are LNHDA and SQIVND (reference sequence). This CDR3 has 13 residues. CDR3 loop: CASSREFEYEQYF. The CDR3 DNA follows: TGTGCCAGTAGTAGGGAGTTTGAGTACGAGCAGTACTTC.

The chain recombines TRBV19 with TRBJ2-5; the match to TRBD1 covers 9 bases. The length of the CDR3 is 15 residues. CDR1 LNHDA and CDR2 SQIVND come from the germline V gene (reference sequence). Unmatched junction bases numbered 9, after V lost 7 bases and J lost 3 bases. The CDR3 region has the DNA TGTGCCAGTATTCCCCACCGGGACAGGGAAGAGACCCAGTACTTC. Amino acid sequence: CASIPHRDREETQYF.

V usage is TRBV4-2 and J usage is TRBJ2-1; the match to TRBD2 covers 11 bases. The CDR3 sequence is 18 residues long. From germline, CDR1 is LGHNA and CDR2 YNFKEQ. V shed 4 bases, J shed 6 bases, and the junction held 14 bases outside the gene matches. The CDR3 DNA reads TGTGCCAGCAGCCTGACACCAACCGGGACTAGCGGATTCAATGAGCAGTTCTTC. This codes for CASSLTPTGTSGFNEQFF.

The chain combines TRBV18 with TRBJ2-7, with 8 bases aligning to TRBD1. The CDR3 loop spans 14 amino acids. With 4 bases clipped from V and 0 bases from J, the junction kept 2 bases outside the gene matches. Per germline, CDR1 KGHSH and CDR2 LQKENI. The CDR3 DNA reads TGTGCCAGCTCACGGGGACAGGACTCCTACGAGCAGTACTTC. This gives the protein CASSRGQDSYEQYF.

Remarks on this clone: The junction departs from germline at one end; a sequencing error may be responsible. The chain is built from TRBV10-3 and TRBJ1-5, with D hard to call. The CDR3 is 13 amino acids. Germline V gives CDR1 ENHRY, CDR2 SYGVKD. The CDR3 loop is CASSEEPNQPQHF. The CDR3 DNA follows: TGTGCCAGCAGTGAAGAGCCTAATCAGCCCCAGCATTTT.

This clone has more than one count but fewer than ten. V is TRBV4-1 and J is TRBJ1-1, with TRBD1 as a possible D gene (6 bases). From germline, CDR1 is MGHRA and CDR2 YSYEKL. The V end lost 4 bases, the J end lost 0 bases, and 18 bases lay between the germline ends. This CDR3 is 17 amino acids long. The CDR3 region is CASSRYERGHLNTEAFF. The DNA for the CDR3 is TGCGCCAGCAGCCGGTATGAGCGGGGACACTTGAACACTGAAGCTTTCTTT.

CDR3 region: CASSHDKGLAGVEQFF. Written as DNA, the CDR3 is TGTGCCAGCAGTCACGATAAGGGACTAGCGGGAGTTGAGCAGTTCTTC. The chain uses TRBV9 and TRBJ2-1, with TRBD2 matching over 14 bases. Looked up from germline, CDR1 is SGDLS and CDR2 is YYNGEE. The V segment lost 5 bases and the J segment 9 bases; nucleotides outside the gene matches: 10. The CDR3 spans 16 residues.

This clone was counted a single time. The genes are TRBV6-5 and TRBJ2-1; tentatively, D is TRBD1 (6 bases). Germline V gene lookup returns CDR1 MNHEY and CDR2 SVGAGI. With 5 bases removed from V and 1 base from J, the gap between germline ends came to 9 bases. This CDR3 contains 14 residues. The CDR3 protein is CASSQRGSYNEQFF. In nucleotides, the CDR3 is TGTGCCAGCAGTCAAAGGGGGTCCTACAATGAGCAGTTCTTC.

This chain connects TRBV10-2 to TRBJ2-7; D is possibly TRBD1 (7 bases). Trimming left V 2 bases short and J 3 bases short, with 20 bases between. Germline values: CDR1 WSHSY, CDR2 SAAADI. The CDR3 is 17 residues long. CDR3 coding DNA: TGCGCCAGCAGTGAGATATTATGGCGGGACAGAAGCTACGAGCAGTACTTC. Protein: CASSEILWRDRSYEQYF.

The rearrangement joins TRBV3-1 (or the pseudogene TRBV3-2) to TRBJ1-4; 7 bases map to TRBD1. Germline lookup yields CDR1 LGHDT and CDR2 YNNKEL (reference sequence). Trimming at V came to 5 bases and at J to 5 bases, leaving 8 bases not matched to a gene. The CDR3 is 15 amino acids. CDR3 loop: CASSEATGTNEKLFF. The CDR3 nucleotides read TGTGCCAGCAGCGAGGCGACAGGGACCAATGAAAAACTGTTTTTT.

The chain links TRBV30 to TRBJ2-1; 12 nucleotides match TRBD2. The CDR3 consists of 14 residues. Trimming cost V 5 bases and J 5 bases; bases outside gene matches: 4. The germline gives CDR1 GTSNPN, CDR2 SVGIG (reference sequence). The CDR3 region has the DNA TGTGCCTGGGAAGGACTAGCGGGGAACAATGAGCAGTTCTTC. It is translated as CAWEGLAGNNEQFF.

This chain connects TRBV4-3 to TRBJ1-3, with D possibly being TRBD1 (5 bases). This CDR3 is built from 20 residues. Trimming cost V 1 base and J 2 bases, with 24 bases left between them. Germline assignment: CDR1 LGHNA and CDR2 YSLEER. CDR3 bases: TGCGCCAGCAGCCAAGTCCCGACAGAATCGCCTGCAATCACTGGAAACACCATATATTTT. Protein sequence: CASSQVPTESPAITGNTIYF.

This clone was recorded only once. The genes are TRBV7-3 and TRBJ1-1; D unresolved. The V end lost 2 bases, the J end lost 1 base, and 8 bases lay between the germline ends. Germline V gene data show CDR1 as SGHTA and CDR2 as FQGTGA. CDR3 length: 14 residues. CDR3 bases: TGTGCCAGCAGCTTATCATCCCAGAACACTGAAGCTTTCTTT. Its translation is CASSLSSQNTEAFF.